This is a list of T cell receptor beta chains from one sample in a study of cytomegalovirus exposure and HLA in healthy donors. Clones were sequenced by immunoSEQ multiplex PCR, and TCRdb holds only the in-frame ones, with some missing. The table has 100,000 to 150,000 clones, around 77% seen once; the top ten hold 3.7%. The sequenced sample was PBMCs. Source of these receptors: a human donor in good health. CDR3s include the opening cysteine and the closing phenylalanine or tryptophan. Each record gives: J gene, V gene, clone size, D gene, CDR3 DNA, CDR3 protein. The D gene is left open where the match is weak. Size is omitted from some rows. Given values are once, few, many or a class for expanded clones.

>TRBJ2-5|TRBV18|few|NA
TGTGCCAGCTCACCGAGGTCGACAGGATTTGAGGGAGAGACCCAGTACTTC
CASSPRSTGFEGETQYF
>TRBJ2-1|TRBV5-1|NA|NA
TGCGCCAGCAGCCCCCCCACGTTAACGGGGAATGAGCAGTTCTTC
CASSPPTLTGNEQFF
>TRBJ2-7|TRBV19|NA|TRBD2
TGTGCCAGTAGTATACGACTAGCGGGGGTCTACGAGCAGTACTTC
CASSIRLAGVYEQYF
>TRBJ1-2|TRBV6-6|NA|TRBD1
TGTGCCAGCAGTCCGACAGGGGAGAATGGCTACACCTTC
CASSPTGENGYTF
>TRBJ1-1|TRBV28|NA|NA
TGTGCCAGCAGTTCGAGGACAGTTAACACTGAAGCTTTCTTT
CASSSRTVNTEAFF
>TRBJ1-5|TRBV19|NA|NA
TGTGCCAGTAGTATTGGGCAGACGAGCAATCAGCCCCAGCATTTT
CASSIGQTSNQPQHF
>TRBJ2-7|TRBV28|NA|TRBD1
TGTGCCAGCAGTCCCCCGGACAGGGCCTACGAGCAGTACTTC
CASSPPDRAYEQYF
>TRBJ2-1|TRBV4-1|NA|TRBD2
TGCGCCAGCAGCCAAGATCCCAGCGGGAGGGCCAGGGAGCAGTTCTTC
CASSQDPSGRAREQFF
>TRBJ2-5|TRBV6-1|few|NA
TGTGCCAGCAGGGGGACAAAGGAGACCCAGTACTTC
CASRGTKETQYF
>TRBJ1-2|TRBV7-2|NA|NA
TGTGCCAGCAGCCCGGGGACACAAAGGGGCTACACCTTC
CASSPGTQRGYTF
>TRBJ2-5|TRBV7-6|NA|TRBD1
TGTGCCAGCAGCTTAAATAGGCCACAGGGGGTAGAGACCCAGTACTTC
CASSLNRPQGVETQYF
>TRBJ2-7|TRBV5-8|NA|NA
TGTGCCAGCAGCTGGGGAGGTGGTCGAACCTACGAGCAGTACTTC
CASSWGGGRTYEQYF
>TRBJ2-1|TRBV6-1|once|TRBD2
TGTGCCAGCAGTGGCGGGACTAGCGGAGCCCCCTTGGTCTTC
CASSGGTSGAPLVF
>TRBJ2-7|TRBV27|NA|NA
TGTGCCAGCAGTTCTCGACTAGTTCTACCCTACGAGCAGTACTTC
CASSSRLVLPYEQYF
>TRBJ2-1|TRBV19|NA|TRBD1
TGTGCCAGTAGTACCCAGGGGGTCCCCTACAATGAGCAGTTCTTC
CASSTQGVPYNEQFF
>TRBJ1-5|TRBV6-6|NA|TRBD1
TGTGCCAGCAGTTACGCCGGACAGGATTATCAGCCCCAGCATTTT
CASSYAGQDYQPQHF
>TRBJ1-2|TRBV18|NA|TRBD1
TGTGCCAGCTCACTCCTCGGACAGGGGTCTAACTATGGCTACACCTTC
CASSLLGQGSNYGYTF
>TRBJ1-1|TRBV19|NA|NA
TGTGCCAGTACCCGGGGGGGGGTGGCAGCTTTCTTT
CASTRGGVAAFF
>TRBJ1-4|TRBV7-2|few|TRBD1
TGTGCCAGCAGCTTGGGACAGGCCGGATGGAAACTGTTTTTT
CASSLGQAGWKLFF
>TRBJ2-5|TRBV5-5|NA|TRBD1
TGTGCCAGCAGCCCCGGGACAGAAGAGACCCAGTACTTC
CASSPGTEETQYF
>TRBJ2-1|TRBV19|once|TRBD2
TGTGCCAGTATCCCCATAGCGGGAGGGAGGGTGAATGAGCAGTTCTTC
CASIPIAGGRVNEQFF
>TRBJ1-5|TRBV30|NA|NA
TGTGCCTGGGGAACAGAGATCAATCAGCCCCAGCATTTT
CAWGTEINQPQHF